The 18 T cell receptor beta chains presented below share a single source sample, sequenced in a study of blood T cells in healthy people across ages. Through a sample-barcoded 5' primer and a J-beta primer mix, a second PCR was run for 7 to 11 cycles. TCRdb reprocessed the 5' RACE reads with MiXCR, giving one entry per CDR3 protein. Of approximately 800,000 distinct CDR3 sequences listed, 20% to 25% are singletons. The same specimen was also included in a second study, on T cells of mothers and their children.

Specimen: blood. The receptor set was obtained from a boy aged 10-17 years in good health.

J is TRBJ2-1 and V is TRBV21-1; the DNA was not compared with TRBD1, the D call given in the table. TRBV21-1 is a documented pseudogene. This CDR3 has 15 amino acids. The CDR3 reads CASSKWTRTYNEQFF. CDR3 coding DNA: TGTGCCAGCAGCAAATGGACCCGGACCTACAATGAGCAGTTCTTC.

V usage is TRBV20-1 and J usage is TRBJ2-1; TRBD1 aligns across 7 bases. V was pared by 4 bases and J by 8 bases, with 11 bases of the junction left unmatched. The CDR3 contains 14 residues. The V gene's germline CDR1 is DFQATT and CDR2 SNEGSKA (reference sequence). This CDR3 is CSAKTGTALYEQFF. CDR3 sequence (DNA): TGCAGTGCTAAGACCGGGACAGCCTTATATGAGCAGTTCTTC.

As to this clonotype: One end of the junction is discordant with germline, which a read error may explain. This chain uses TRBV7-6 with TRBJ2-5; D is unresolved. The CDR3 runs 13 residues. Per germline, CDR1 SGHVS and CDR2 FNYEAQ. CDR3 DNA sequence: TGCGCCAGCAGCTTAGCAGGCGTCAAGACCCAGTACTTC. Amino acids: CASSLAGVKTQYF.

This clonotype was observed a handful of times. V is TRBV27 and J is TRBJ2-7; perhaps TRBD1 as D (6 bases). V gave up 3 bases and J gave up 4 bases, with 16 bases separating them. The CDR3 spans 15 residues. Per the germline V gene, CDR1 is MNHEY and CDR2 is SMNVEV (reference sequence). CDR3 loop: CASSFSGTRGYEQYF. CDR3 in DNA: TGTGCCAGCAGTTTCTCGGGGACACGGGGTTACGAGCAGTACTTC.

This clonotype occurred a few times. The chain employs TRBV5-5 and TRBJ2-5; TRBD1 matches at 7 bases. The J call may be faulty, since TRBJ2-7 better matches the DNA end. There are 16 residues in the CDR3. CDR1 and CDR2 from the germline V gene are SGHKS and YYEKEE (reference sequence). In nucleotides, the CDR3 is TGTGCCAGCAGCCCGTGGACAGGAGAGATCTCCTACGAGCAGTACTTC. Translated: CASSPWTGEISYEQYF.

This clonotype was detected a few times. The V and J genes are TRBV5-1 and TRBJ2-5, with a weak D call TRBD1 (5 bases). Germline CDR1 and CDR2: SGHRS and YFSETQ. The length of the CDR3 is 16 residues. V was trimmed by 0 bases and J by 2 bases, leaving 14 bases between them. The DNA of the CDR3 is TGCGCCAGCAGCTTGGCCAGATCGACAGCTCAAGAGACCCAGTACTTC. Translation: CASSLARSTAQETQYF.

This clonotype was seen a few times. The V gene is TRBV24-1, the J gene TRBJ2-5, with 13 bases lining up with TRBD2. The DNA end is more similar to TRBJ2-1, so the J call may be wrong. The CDR3 is made up of 17 amino acids. The V gene's germline CDR1 is KGHDR and CDR2 SFDVKD. CDR3 loop: CATSDHPGLAGVCEQFF. CDR3 in DNA: TGTGCCACCAGTGACCACCCAGGACTAGCGGGAGTGTGTGAGCAGTTCTTC.

This clonotype was counted between two and nine times. The V and J genes are TRBV9 and TRBJ2-1; TRBD2 matches 7 bases. The germline V gene encodes CDR1 SGDLS and CDR2 YYNGEE. This CDR3 contains 15 residues. The ends lost 0 bases at V and 3 bases at J; junction bases unmatched: 3. The CDR3 bases are TGTGCCAGCAGCGTAGACGAGCGGGGCTACAATGAGCAGTTCTTC. As protein: CASSVDERGYNEQFF.

A few counts support this clonotype. V usage is TRBV12-3 or TRBV12-4 and J usage is TRBJ1-2, with D maybe TRBD1 (5 bases). V lost 6 bases to trimming and J lost 2 bases, with 13 bases between them. This CDR3 has 14 residues. CDR3 nucleotides: TGTGCCAGCAGGAAAGGGACTTTCAACTATGGCTACACCTTC. Its protein is CASRKGTFNYGYTF.

This clonotype was seen a few times. The chain has TRBV9 and TRBJ2-3; unclear D gene. CDR1 is SGDLS and CDR2 is YYNGEE in the germline V gene. The CDR3 has 16 residues. The germline V and J ends were trimmed by 0 bases and 0 bases, with 11 bases remaining between them. CDR3 sequence: CASSVAVFPSTDTQYF. The CDR3 nucleotides read TGTGCCAGCAGCGTAGCGGTGTTTCCTAGCACAGATACGCAGTATTTT.

This clonotype was recorded a few times. V gene TRBV12-3 or TRBV12-4 combines with J gene TRBJ1-2, with TRBD1 as a possible D gene (6 bases). The CDR3 is 15 amino acids. The ends were cut back, 5 bases at V and 4 bases at J, with 17 bases in the middle. The CDR3 region is CASSPLLQGPYGYTF. The CDR3 region has the DNA TGTGCCAGCAGTCCGCTCTTACAGGGCCCCTATGGCTACACCTTC.

This chain joins TRBV28 and TRBJ2-7; 10 bases match TRBD2. The length of the CDR3 is 15 residues. Germline CDR1 and CDR2: MDHEN and SYDVKM. V trimming: 6 bases; J trimming: 0 bases; junction bases outside the gene matches: 5. CDR3 sequence: CASRTSGASSYEQYF. DNA for the CDR3: TGTGCCAGCAGAACTAGCGGGGCCAGCTCCTACGAGCAGTACTTC.

CDR3 residues: CASSPTGTAQETQYF. CDR3 sequence (DNA): TGTGCCAGCAGTCCGACCGGGACAGCCCAAGAGACCCAGTACTTC. The J gene is TRBJ2-5, the V gene TRBV6-2 or TRBV6-3; 7 bases align to TRBD1. V was clipped by 5 bases and J by 1 base; unmatched bases: 7. This CDR3 spans 15 amino acids. From germline, CDR1 is MNHEY and CDR2 SVGEGT.

This clonotype was recorded a few times. The chain links TRBV3-1 to TRBJ1-4; D ambiguous. V was pared by 1 base and J by 9 bases, with 6 bases between. CDR3 length: 12 residues. Per germline, CDR1 LGHDT and CDR2 YNNKEL (reference sequence). DNA of the CDR3: TGTGCCAGCAGCCAAGTTCGTAAAAAACTGTTTTTT. This translates into CASSQVRKKLFF. Based on the CDR3 plus reference TRBV3-1 and TRBJ1-4, the full variable domain is DTAVSQTPKYLVTQMGNDKSIKCEQNLGHDTMYWYKQDSKKFLKIMFSYNNKELIINETVPNRFSPKSPDKAHLNLHINSLELGDSAVYFCASSQVRKKLFFGSGTQLSVL.

This clonotype was counted a single time. The chain combines TRBV29-1 with TRBJ2-7; 7 nucleotides align to TRBD2. J lost 3 bases, V lost 6 bases, and 11 bases had no gene match. From germline, CDR1 is SQVTM and CDR2 ANQGSEA. CDR3 length: 14 residues. Here the CDR3 reads CSVTTLADNYEQYF. The CDR3 DNA reads as TGCAGCGTCACAACTCTAGCGGACAACTACGAGCAGTACTTC.

Only a few counts were recorded for this clonotype. The chain joins TRBV10-3 to TRBJ2-4; D gene unclear. Germline CDR1 and CDR2: ENHRY and SYGVKD. This CDR3 contains 13 residues. The V gene lost 10 bases and the J gene lost 0 bases, with 10 bases spanning the gap. DNA of the CDR3: TGTGCCACCTTAGAGCTAGCCAAAAACATTCAGTACTTC. Its translation: CATLELAKNIQYF.

The chain links TRBV15 to TRBJ2-4; 7 bases are shared with TRBD1. Germline values: CDR1 LNHNV, CDR2 YYDKDF (reference sequence). The CDR3 covers 13 residues. Trimming at V came to 5 bases and at J to 7 bases, leaving 5 bases not matched to a gene. The chain's CDR3 is CATSVHRGNIQYF. The CDR3, as DNA: TGTGCCACCAGCGTTCACAGGGGTAACATTCAGTACTTC.

This chain uses TRBV4-1 with TRBJ2-7; no firm D call. The CDR3 contains 15 residues. V shed 0 bases and J shed 4 bases, with 13 bases lying between them. Germline V lookup: CDR1 MGHRA, CDR2 YSYEKL. The CDR3 is CASSQEQRKEYEQYF. In nucleotides, the CDR3 is TGCGCCAGCAGCCAAGAGCAAAGAAAAGAATACGAGCAGTACTTC.